The clone carrying this T cell receptor (beta chain) has only a few counts. TCRdb reprocessed the 5' RACE reads with MiXCR, giving one entry per CDR3 protein. Of more than 350,000 distinct CDR3 sequences in the sample, around 10% were seen once. This sample was taken from a study of T cells after yellow fever vaccination. The sequences come from PBMCs, collected on the day of the first yellow fever vaccination. This TCR derives from a man younger than 35 who received the YFV17D yellow fever vaccine.

CDR3 in DNA: TGTGCCAGCAGCCGCTTACAAGGGGGCGATCAGCCCCAGCATTTT. Protein product: CASSRLQGGDQPQHF. The genes are TRBV7-8 and TRBJ1-5; TRBD1 matches 7 bases. Germline V gene data show CDR1 as SGHVS and CDR2 as FQNEAQ. Losses at the gene ends were 5 bases for V and 5 bases for J; bases not matched to a gene: 9. The CDR3 sequence is 15 residues long.